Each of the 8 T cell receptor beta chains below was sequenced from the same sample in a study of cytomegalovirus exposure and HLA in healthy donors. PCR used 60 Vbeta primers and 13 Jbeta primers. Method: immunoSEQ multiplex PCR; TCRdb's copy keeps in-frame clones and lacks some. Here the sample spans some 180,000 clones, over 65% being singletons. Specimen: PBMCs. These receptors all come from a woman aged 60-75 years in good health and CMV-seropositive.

The CDR3 spells CASSLGTGSTPQYF. The DNA of the CDR3 is TGTGCCAGCAGCTTAGGGACAGGTTCCACGCCCCAGTACTTC. The rearrangement joins TRBV7-7 to TRBJ2-5; TRBD1 agrees at 7 bases. CDR1 is SSHAT, CDR2 FNYEAQ, per germline (reference sequence). CDR3 length: 14 residues. With V trimmed by 1 base and J by 9 bases, 8 bases remained unmatched.

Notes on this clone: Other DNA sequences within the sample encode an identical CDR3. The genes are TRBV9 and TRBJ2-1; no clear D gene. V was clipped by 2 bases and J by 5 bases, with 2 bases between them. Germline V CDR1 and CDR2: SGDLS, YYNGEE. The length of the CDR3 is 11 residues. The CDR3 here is CASSVNNEQFF. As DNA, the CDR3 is TGTGCCAGCAGCGTTAACAATGAGCAGTTCTTC.

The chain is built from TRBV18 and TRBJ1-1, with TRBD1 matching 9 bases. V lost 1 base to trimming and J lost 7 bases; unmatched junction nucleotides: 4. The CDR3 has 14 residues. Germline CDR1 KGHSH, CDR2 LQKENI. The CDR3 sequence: CASSPLDRGGEAFF. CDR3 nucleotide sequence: TGTGCCAGCTCACCACTTGACAGGGGGGGTGAAGCTTTCTTT.

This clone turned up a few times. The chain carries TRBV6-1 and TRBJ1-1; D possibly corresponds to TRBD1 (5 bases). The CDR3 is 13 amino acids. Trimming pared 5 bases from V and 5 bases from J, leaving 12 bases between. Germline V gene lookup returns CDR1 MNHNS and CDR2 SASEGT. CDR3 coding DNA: TGTGCCAGCAGTTTATGGCGGGGGACTGAAGCTTTCTTT. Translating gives CASSLWRGTEAFF.

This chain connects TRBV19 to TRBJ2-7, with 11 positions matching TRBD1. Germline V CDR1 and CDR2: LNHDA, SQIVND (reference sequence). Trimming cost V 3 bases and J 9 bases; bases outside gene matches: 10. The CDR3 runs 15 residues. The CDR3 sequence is CASSIAGQGAERQYF. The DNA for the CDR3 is TGTGCCAGTAGTATTGCTGGACAGGGGGCTGAGAGGCAGTACTTC.

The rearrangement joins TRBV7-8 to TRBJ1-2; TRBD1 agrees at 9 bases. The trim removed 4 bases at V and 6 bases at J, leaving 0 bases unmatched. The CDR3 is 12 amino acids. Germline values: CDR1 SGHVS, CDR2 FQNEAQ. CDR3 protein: CASSWDRDGYTF. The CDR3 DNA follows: TGTGCCAGCAGCTGGGACAGGGATGGCTACACCTTC.

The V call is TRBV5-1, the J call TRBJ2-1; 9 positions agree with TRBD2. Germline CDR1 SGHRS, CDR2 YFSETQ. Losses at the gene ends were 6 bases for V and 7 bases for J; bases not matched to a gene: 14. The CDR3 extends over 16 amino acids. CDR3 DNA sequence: TGCGCCAGCATCCTCCGGTCGGGCGGGAGGGATAATGAGCAGTTCTTC. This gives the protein CASILRSGGRDNEQFF.

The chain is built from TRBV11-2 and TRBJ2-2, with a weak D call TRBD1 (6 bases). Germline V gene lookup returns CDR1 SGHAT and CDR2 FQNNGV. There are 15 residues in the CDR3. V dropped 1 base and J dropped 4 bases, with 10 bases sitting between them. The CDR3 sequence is CASSLAQGITGELFF. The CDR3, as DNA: TGTGCCAGCAGCTTAGCTCAGGGGATCACCGGGGAGCTGTTTTTT. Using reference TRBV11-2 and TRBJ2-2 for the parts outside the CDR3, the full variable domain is EAGVAQSPRYKIIEKRQSVAFWCNPISGHATLYWYQQILGQGPKLLIQFQNNGVVDDSQLPKDRFSAERLKGVDSTLKIQPAKLEDSAVYLCASSLAQGITGELFFGEGSRLTVL.